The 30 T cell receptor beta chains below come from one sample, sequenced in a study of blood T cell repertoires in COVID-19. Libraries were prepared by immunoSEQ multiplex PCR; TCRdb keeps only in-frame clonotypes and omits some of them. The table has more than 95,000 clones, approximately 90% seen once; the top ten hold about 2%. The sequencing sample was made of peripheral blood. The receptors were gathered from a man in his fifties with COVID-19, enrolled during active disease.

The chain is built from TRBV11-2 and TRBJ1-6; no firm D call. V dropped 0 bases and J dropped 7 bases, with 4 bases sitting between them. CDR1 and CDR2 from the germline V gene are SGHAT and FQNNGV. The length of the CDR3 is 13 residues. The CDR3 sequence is CASSLERNSPLHF. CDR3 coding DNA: TGTGCCAGCAGCTTAGAGAGGAATTCACCCCTCCACTTT.

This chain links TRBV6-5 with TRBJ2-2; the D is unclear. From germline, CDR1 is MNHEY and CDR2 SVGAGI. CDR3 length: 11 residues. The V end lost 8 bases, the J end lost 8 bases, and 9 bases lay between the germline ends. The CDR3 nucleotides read TGTGCCAGCCCAGGATGTGGGGAGCTGTTTTTT. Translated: CASPGCGELFF.

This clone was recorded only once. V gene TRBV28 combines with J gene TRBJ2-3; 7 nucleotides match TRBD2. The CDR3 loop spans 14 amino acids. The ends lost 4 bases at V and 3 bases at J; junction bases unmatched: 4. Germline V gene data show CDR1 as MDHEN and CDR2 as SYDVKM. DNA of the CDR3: TGTGCCAGCAGTTCCGGCGGGAGAACAGATACGCAGTATTTT. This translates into CASSSGGRTDTQYF.

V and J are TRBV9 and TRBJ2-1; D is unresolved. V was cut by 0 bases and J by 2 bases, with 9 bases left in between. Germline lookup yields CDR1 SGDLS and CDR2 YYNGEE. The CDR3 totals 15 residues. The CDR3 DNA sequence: TGTGCCAGCAGCGTAGTTGCGAATCCCTACAATGAGCAGTTCTTC. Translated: CASSVVANPYNEQFF.

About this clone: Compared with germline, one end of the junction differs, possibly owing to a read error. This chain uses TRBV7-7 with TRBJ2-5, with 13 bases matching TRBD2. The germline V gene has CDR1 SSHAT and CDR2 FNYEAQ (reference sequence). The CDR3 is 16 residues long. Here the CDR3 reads CASSSGTSGNGETQYF. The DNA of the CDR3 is TGTGCTAGCAGCTCCGGGACTAGCGGGAATGGAGAGACCCAGTACTTC.

The CDR3 DNA is TGTGCCAGCAGCTGGCGACTAGCGGGAGACAATGAGCAGTTCTTC. Its translation is CASSWRLAGDNEQFF. The chain is built from TRBV9 and TRBJ2-1, with 12 bases aligning to TRBD2. This CDR3 region has 15 residues. The V gene end was trimmed by 4 bases and the J gene end by 5 bases; junction bases not matched to a gene: 4. Germline V gene data show CDR1 as SGDLS and CDR2 as YYNGEE.

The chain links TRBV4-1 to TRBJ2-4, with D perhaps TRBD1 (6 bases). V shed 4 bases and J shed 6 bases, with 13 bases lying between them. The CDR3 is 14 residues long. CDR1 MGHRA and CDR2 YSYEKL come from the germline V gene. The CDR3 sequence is CASSRTGSGNIQYF. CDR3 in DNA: TGCGCCAGCAGCCGAACAGGGTCGGGAAACATTCAGTACTTC.

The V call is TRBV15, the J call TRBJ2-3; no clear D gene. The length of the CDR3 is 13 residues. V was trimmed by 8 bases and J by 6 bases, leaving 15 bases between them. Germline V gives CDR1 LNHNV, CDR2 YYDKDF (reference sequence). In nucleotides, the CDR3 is TGTGCCACCTCAGACAAAAAACAGGATACGCAGTATTTT. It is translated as CATSDKKQDTQYF.

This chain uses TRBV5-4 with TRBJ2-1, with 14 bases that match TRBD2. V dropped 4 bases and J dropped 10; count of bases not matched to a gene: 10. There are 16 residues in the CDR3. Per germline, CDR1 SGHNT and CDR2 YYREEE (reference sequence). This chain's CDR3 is CASSLPGTSGSKEQFF. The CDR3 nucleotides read TGTGCCAGCAGCCTTCCCGGGACTAGCGGGAGTAAGGAGCAGTTCTTC.

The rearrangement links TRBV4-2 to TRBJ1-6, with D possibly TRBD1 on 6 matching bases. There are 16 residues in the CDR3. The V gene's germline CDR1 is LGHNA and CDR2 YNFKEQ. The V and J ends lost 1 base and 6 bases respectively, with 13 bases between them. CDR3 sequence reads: CASSQVYPGVNSPLHF. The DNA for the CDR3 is TGTGCCAGCAGCCAAGTTTACCCAGGGGTTAATTCACCCCTCCACTTT.

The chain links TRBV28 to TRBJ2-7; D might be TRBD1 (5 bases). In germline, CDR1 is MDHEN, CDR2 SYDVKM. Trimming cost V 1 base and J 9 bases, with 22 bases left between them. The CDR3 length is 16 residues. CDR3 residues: CASSLFQGEARIRQYF. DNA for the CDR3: TGTGCCAGCAGTTTATTTCAGGGTGAGGCGAGGATACGGCAGTACTTC.

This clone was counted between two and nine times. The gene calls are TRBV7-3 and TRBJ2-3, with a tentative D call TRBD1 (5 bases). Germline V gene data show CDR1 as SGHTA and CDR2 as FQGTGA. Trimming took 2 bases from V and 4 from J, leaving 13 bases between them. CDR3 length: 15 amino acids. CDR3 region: CASSLDYGAADTQYF. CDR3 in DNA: TGTGCCAGCAGCTTAGATTATGGGGCGGCAGATACGCAGTATTTT. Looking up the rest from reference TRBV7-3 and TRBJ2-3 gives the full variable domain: GAGVSQTPSNKVTEKGKYVELRCDPISGHTALYWYRQSLGQGPEFLIYFQGTGAADDSGLPNDRFFAVRPEGSVSTLKIQRTERGDSAVYLCASSLDYGAADTQYFGPGTRLTVL.

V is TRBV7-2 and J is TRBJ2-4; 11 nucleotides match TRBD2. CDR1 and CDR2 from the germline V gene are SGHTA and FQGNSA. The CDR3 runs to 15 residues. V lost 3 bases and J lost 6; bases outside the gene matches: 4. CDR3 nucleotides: TGTGCCAGCAGCTTGGGACTAGCGGTACTAAACATTCAGTACTTC. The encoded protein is CASSLGLAVLNIQYF.

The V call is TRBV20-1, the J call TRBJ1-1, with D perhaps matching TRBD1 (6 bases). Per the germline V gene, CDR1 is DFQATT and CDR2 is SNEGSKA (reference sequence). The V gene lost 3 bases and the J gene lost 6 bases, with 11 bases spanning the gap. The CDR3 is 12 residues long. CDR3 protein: CSASLQGSEAFF. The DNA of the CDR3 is TGCAGTGCTAGTTTACAGGGCTCTGAAGCTTTCTTT.

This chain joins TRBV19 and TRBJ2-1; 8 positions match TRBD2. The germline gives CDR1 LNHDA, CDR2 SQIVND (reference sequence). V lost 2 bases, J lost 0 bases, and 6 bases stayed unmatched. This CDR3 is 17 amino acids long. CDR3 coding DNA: TGTGCCAGTAGTATATTTGACGGGAGGGGCTCCTACAATGAGCAGTTCTTC. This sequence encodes CASSIFDGRGSYNEQFF.

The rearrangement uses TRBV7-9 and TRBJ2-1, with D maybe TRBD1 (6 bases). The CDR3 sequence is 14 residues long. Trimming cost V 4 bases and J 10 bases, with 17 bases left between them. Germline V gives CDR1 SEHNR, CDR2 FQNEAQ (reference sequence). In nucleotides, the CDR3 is TGTGCCAGCAGCTCCCACCAGGGGCGCTCGGAGCAGTTCTTC. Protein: CASSSHQGRSEQFF.

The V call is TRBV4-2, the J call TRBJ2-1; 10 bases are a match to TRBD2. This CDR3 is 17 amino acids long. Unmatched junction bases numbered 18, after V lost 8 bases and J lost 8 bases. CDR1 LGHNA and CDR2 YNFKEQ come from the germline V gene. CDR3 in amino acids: CASRIQGSSGSRDEQFF. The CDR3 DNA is TGTGCCAGCCGAATTCAGGGGTCTAGCGGGAGTCGTGATGAGCAGTTCTTC.

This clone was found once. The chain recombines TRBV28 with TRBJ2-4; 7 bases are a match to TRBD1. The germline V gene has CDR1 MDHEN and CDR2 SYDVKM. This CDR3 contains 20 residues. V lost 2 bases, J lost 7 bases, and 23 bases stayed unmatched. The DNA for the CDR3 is TGTGCCAGCAGTTTAGGGGGAGCAGGGGGTCCGCCGGCTAGGGGGAACATTCAGTACTTC. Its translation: CASSLGGAGGPPARGNIQYF.

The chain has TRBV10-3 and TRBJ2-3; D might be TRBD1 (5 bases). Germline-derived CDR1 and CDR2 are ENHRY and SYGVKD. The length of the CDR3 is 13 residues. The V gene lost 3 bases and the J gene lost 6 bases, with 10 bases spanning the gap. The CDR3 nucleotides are TGTGCCATCAGTGACGCAGGGCGGGATACGCAGTATTTT. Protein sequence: CAISDAGRDTQYF.

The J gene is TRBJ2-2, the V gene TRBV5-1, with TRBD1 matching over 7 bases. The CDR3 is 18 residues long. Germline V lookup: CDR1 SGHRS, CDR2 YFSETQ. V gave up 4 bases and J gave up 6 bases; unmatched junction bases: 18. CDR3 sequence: CASSPTTASFTGAGELFF. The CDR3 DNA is TGCGCCAGCAGCCCCACCACAGCCTCGTTTACAGGGGCCGGGGAGCTGTTTTTT. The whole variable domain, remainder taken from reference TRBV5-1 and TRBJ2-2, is KAGVTQTPRYLIKTRGQQVTLSCSPISGHRSVSWYQQTPGQGLQFLFEYFSETQRNKGNFPGRFSGRQFSNSRSEMNVSTLELGDSALYLCASSPTTASFTGAGELFFGEGSRLTVL.

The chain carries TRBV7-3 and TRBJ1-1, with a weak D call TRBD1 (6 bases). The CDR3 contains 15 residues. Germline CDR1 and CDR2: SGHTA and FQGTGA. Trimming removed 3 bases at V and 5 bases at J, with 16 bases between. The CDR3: CASSFAGTSGTEAFF. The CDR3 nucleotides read TGTGCCAGCAGCTTCGCCGGGACATCAGGGACTGAAGCTTTCTTT.

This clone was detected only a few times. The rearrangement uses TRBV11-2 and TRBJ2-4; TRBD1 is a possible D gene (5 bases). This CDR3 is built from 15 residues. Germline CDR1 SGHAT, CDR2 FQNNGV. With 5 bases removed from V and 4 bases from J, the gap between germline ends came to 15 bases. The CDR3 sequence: CASSLGAAVKNIQYF. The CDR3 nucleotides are TGTGCCAGCAGCCTAGGGGCAGCCGTTAAAAACATTCAGTACTTC.

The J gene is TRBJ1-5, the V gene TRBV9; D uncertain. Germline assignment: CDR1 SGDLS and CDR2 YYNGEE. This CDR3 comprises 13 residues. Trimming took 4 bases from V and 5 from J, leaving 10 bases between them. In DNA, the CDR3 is TGTGCCAGCAGCTTTTCGGAGGATCAGCCCCAGCATTTT. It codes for CASSFSEDQPQHF.

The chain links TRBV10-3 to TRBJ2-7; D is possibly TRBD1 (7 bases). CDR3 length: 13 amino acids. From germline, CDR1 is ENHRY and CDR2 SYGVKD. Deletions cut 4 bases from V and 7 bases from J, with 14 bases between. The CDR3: CAISVSGGSEQYV. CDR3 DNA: TGTGCCATCAGTGTTTCAGGGGGGTCGGAGCAGTACGTC.

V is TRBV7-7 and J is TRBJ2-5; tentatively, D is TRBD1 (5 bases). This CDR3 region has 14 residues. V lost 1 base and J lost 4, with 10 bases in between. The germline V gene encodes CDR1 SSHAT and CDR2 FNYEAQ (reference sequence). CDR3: CASSLVGVGETQYF. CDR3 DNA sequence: TGTGCCAGCAGCTTAGTAGGGGTCGGAGAGACCCAGTACTTC.

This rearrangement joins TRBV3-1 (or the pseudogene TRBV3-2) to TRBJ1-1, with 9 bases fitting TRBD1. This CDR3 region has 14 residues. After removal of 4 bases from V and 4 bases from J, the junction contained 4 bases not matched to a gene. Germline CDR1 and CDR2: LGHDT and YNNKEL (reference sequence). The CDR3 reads CASSPRDRVTEAFF. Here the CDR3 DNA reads TGTGCCAGCAGCCCCCGGGACAGGGTCACTGAAGCTTTCTTT.

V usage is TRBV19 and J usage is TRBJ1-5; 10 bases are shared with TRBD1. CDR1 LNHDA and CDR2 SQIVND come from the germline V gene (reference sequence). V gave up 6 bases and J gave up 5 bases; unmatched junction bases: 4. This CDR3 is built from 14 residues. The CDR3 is CASRATGGHQPQHF. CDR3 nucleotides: TGTGCCAGTAGGGCGACAGGGGGCCATCAGCCCCAGCATTTT.

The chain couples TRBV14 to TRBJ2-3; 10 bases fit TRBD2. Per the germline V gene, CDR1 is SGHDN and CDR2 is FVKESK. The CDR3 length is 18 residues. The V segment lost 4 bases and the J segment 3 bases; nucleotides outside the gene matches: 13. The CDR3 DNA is TGTGCCAGCAGCCCAGCACCTAGCGGGAGTTTTCGTACAGATACGCAGTATTTT. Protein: CASSPAPSGSFRTDTQYF. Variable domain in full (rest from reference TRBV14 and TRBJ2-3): EAGVTQFPSHSVIEKGQTVTLRCDPISGHDNLYWYRRVMGKEIKFLLHFVKESKQDESGMPNNRFLAERTGGTYSTLKVQPAELEDSGVYFCASSPAPSGSFRTDTQYFGPGTRLTVL.

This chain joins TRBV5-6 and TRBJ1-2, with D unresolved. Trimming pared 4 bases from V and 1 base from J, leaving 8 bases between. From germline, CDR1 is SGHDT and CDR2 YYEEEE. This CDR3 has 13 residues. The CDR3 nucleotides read TGTGCCAGCAGCCCCGGGTATAACTATGGCTACACCTTC. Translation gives CASSPGYNYGYTF.

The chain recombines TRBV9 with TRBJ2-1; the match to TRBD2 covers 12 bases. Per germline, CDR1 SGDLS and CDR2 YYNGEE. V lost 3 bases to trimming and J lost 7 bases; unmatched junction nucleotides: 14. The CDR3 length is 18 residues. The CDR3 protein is CASSAPTSGRAAGNEQFF. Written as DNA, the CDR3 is TGTGCCAGCAGCGCCCCGACTAGCGGGAGAGCAGCAGGGAATGAGCAGTTCTTC.